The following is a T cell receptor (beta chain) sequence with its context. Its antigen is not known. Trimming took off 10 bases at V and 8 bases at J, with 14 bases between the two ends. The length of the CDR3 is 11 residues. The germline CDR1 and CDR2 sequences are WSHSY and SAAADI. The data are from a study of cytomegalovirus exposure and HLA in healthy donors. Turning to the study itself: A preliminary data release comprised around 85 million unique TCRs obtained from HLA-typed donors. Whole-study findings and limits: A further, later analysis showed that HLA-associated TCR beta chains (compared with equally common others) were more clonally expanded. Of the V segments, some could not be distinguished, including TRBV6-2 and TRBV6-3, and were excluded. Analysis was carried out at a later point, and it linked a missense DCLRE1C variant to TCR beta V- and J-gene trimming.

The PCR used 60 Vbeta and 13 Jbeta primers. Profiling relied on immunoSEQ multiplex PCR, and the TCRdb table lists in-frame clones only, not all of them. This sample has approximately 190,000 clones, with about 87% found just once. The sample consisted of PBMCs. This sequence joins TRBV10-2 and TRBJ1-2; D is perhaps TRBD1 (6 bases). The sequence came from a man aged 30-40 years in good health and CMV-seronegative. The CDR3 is CATHRDGGYTF. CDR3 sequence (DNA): TGCGCCACCCACAGGGACGGAGGCTACACCTTC.